The T cell receptor beta chain under discussion was sequenced for a study of T cells in Graves' hyperthyroidism and ophthalmopathy (dated by TCRdb to 2018 to 2020). At the level of the whole study: Peripheral blood samples were taken at initial diagnosis, before any treatment was given. To identify TCR V-J signatures that set the groups apart, the researchers used a discovery cohort of 100 or so patients, made up of fewer than 50 with Graves' ophthalmopathy and 57 with stable Graves' hyperthyroidism. Prospective prediction of ophthalmopathy was tested in an independent validation cohort of fewer than 20 hyperthyroidism patients and 17 patients who later progressed to ophthalmopathy. The 100 discovery patients were randomly split 7:3 into training and test sets. Thyroid tissue and blood T-cell repertoires from over 5 Graves' hyperthyroidism patients were also compared in the study. After blood sampling, hyperthyroidism patients were treated with methimazole at a starting dose of 30 mg daily, and ophthalmopathy patients were treated with high-dose intravenous methylprednisolone. The paper describes TCR Vbeta CDR3 sequencing of 140 or so peripheral blood samples, made up of about 41 ophthalmopathy patients, some 76 hyperthyroidism patients and 17 progressor patients. Results the study describes overall, beyond this receptor: Most expanded thyroid clonotypes (frequency above 0.001) were also found in blood, which suggests that blood repertoires may mirror thyroid immune responses. Sample size was not statistically predetermined, and investigators were not blinded to group allocation. A model built on a 13 V-J signature distinguished ophthalmopathy from stable hyperthyroidism, reaching about 88% sensitivity and about 81% specificity in cross-validation and 80%/75% in testing. During validation, the model predicted progression to ophthalmopathy a median of about 5.9 months ahead of onset, with almost 71% sensitivity and almost 75% specificity.

A patient counted as having stable Graves' hyperthyroidism if no progression to ophthalmopathy occurred over 18 months of follow-up. Hyperthyroidism patients were aged 18 to 65 years and newly diagnosed, with disease duration of less than 2 months. Patients with uncontrolled infections, other autoimmune diseases, pregnancy or lactation were excluded. Diagnoses relied on clinical symptoms, serum thyroxine and TRAb, thyroid ultrasound and orbital computed tomography. PBMCs were isolated from 8 to 10 ml of fresh peripheral blood by Ficoll-Paque density gradient centrifugation. Total RNA was extracted using Trizol reagent, and RNA quality was assessed on an Agilent 2100 Bioanalyzer. A word on this clonotype: The antigen it binds to is not known. Within one base of it there is no much larger clone, and no base qualities were kept.

The TCR beta CDR3 regions were amplified from RNA transcripts. A first-round RT-PCR of the TCR CDR3 used the HTBI primer set with the Qiagen OneStep RT-PCR kit. A second multiplex PCR round built the libraries, followed by size selection and purification. Paired-end sequencing of the libraries was performed with 100 bp reads on an Illumina HiSeq2000. For the original study's pipeline: SOAPnuke was used to process the raw data, removing reads that contained adapters or uncalled bases, had a mean Phred below 15, or lacked an exact match to the constant primer or identifier. High-quality paired reads were merged with COPE v1.2.5, and unique nucleotide sequences were defined as clonotypes. MiTCR v1.1 was used to align clonotypes to the IMGT TRBV, TRBD and TRBJ reference segments. The analysis was restricted to V-J combinations with a frequency above 0.0001, which together covered 99.2% of the repertoires. A TCS score was defined as the ratio between F50 (clonal expansion) and ExV (chaos), using BLOSUM62-based TCRdist between CDR3 peptides within each V-J. Welch's t-statistics and random forest reduced 514 V-J features to roughly 13, which were used in a naive Bayes classifier (R e1071). TCRdb took the public reads, trimmed them with fastp at Q25, ran MiXCR for clone calling and kept in-frame beta chains. Duplicate CDR3 protein sequences are folded into a single record with the most common DNA and genes. The authors' filters were not applied to this entry. The sample table shows a few hundred thousand distinct CDR3 sequences, and approximately 25% are seen once. The ten biggest clones cover over 70% of the sample.

From the cysteine through the phenylalanine, the CDR3 covers 13 amino acids. Of the read, only the CDR3 DNA is kept; its 39 bases are in frame from base 1. Here V drops 6 bases and J drops 7 bases, and the junction holds 11 bases not matched to any gene. The germline V gene (reference sequence) supplies CDR1 DFQATT and CDR2 SNEGSKA. The chain uses TRBV20-1 and TRBJ2-5; 7 central bases correspond to TRBD2. The specimen was blood. This receptor was obtained from a man aged 45 to 65 with Graves' hyperthyroidism. The encoded CDR3 is CSAPFAGERTQYF. The nucleotide sequence reads as follows: TGCAGTGCCCCGTTCGCGGGGGAAAGGACCCAGTACTTC.